Shown below are 21 T cell receptor beta chains from a single sample sequenced in a study of blood T cells in healthy people across ages. Combining a sample-barcoded 5' primer with a J-beta primer mix, a second PCR ran for roughly 7 to 12 cycles. TCRdb called the 5' RACE reads again in MiXCR, with one record for every CDR3 protein. The top ten hold 6.5% to 8.5% of the sample, which has some 1.5 million distinct CDR3 sequences, 28% seen once. Sequencing was performed on blood. These receptor sequences come from a woman in her twenties or thirties in good health.

The chain has TRBV28 and TRBJ2-3; weak D call: TRBD2 (7 bases). The CDR3 is 15 amino acids. In germline, CDR1 is MDHEN, CDR2 SYDVKM. The V end was cut by 6 bases, the J end by 3 bases, with 16 bases between. The CDR3 here is CASRGGAGETDTQYF. CDR3 nucleotides: TGTGCCAGCAGAGGGGGGGCCGGGGAGACAGATACGCAGTATTTT.

The rearrangement uses TRBV5-1 and TRBJ1-2; 8 bases are shared with TRBD1. The CDR3 contains 17 residues. Germline V CDR1 and CDR2: SGHRS, YFSETQ. Trimming removed 0 bases from V and 2 bases from J; junction bases left unmatched: 9. This CDR3 is CASSLVQGQGENYGYTF. The CDR3 bases are TGCGCCAGCAGCTTGGTCCAAGGACAGGGCGAAAACTATGGCTACACCTTC.

This clonotype was recorded a few times. This rearrangement joins TRBV20-1 to TRBJ2-4; TRBD2 agrees at 7 bases. After removal of 1 base from V and 1 base from J, the junction contained 4 bases not matched to a gene. The length of the CDR3 is 15 residues. CDR1 and CDR2 (germline): DFQATT, SNEGSKA (reference sequence). CDR3 sequence (DNA): TGCAGTGCTAGAGGGGGGGGTTCGGCCAAAAACATTCAGTACTTC. Its protein product is CSARGGGSAKNIQYF.

There are a few counts of this clonotype. The chain couples TRBV7-9 to TRBJ2-4, with 13 nucleotides matching TRBD2. CDR1 SEHNR and CDR2 FQNEAQ come from the germline V gene (reference sequence). This CDR3 comprises 16 residues. The trim removed 6 bases at V and 2 bases at J, leaving 4 bases unmatched. Here the CDR3 reads CASSLTSGGTKNIQYF. In DNA, the CDR3 is TGTGCCAGCAGTTTGACTAGCGGGGGGACCAAAAACATTCAGTACTTC. Drawing the rest from reference TRBV7-9 and TRBJ2-4, the complete variable domain is DTGVSQNPRHKITKRGQNVTFRCDPISEHNRLYWYRQTLGQGPEFLTYFQNEAQLEKSRLLSDRFSAERPKGSFSTLEIQRTEQGDSAMYLCASSLTSGGTKNIQYFGAGTRLSVL.

This clonotype was counted only a few times. The chain has TRBV28 and TRBJ2-4; D ambiguous. This CDR3 has 15 amino acids. From germline, CDR1 is MDHEN and CDR2 SYDVKM. V lost 0 bases to trimming and J lost 0 bases, with 6 bases between them. The CDR3 spells CASSLWDRAKNIQYF. CDR3 DNA: TGTGCCAGCAGTTTATGGGACCGAGCCAAAAACATTCAGTACTTC.

The V gene is TRBV24-1, the J gene TRBJ2-1, with 11 positions matching TRBD1. V gave up 2 bases and J gave up 6 bases; unmatched junction bases: 5. Germline CDR1 reads KGHDR; CDR2 reads SFDVKD. The CDR3 runs 16 residues. The CDR3 sequence: CATSDSGTGGRNEQFF. The CDR3 DNA reads as TGTGCCACCAGTGATTCCGGGACAGGGGGTCGCAATGAGCAGTTCTTC.

The chain uses TRBV18 and TRBJ1-1; D not resolved. The germline V gene encodes CDR1 KGHSH and CDR2 LQKENI. V was pared by 3 bases and J by 11 bases, with 13 bases between. The CDR3 covers 12 residues. The CDR3, as DNA: TGTGCCAGCTCACCTGGAGGGAGTGAGGCTTTCTTT. Translating gives CASSPGGSEAFF.

This clonotype was counted between two and nine times. V and J are TRBV6-6 and TRBJ1-5; 7 positions match TRBD1. The CDR3 extends over 15 amino acids. Germline V gene sequence: CDR1 MNHNY, CDR2 SVGAGI (reference sequence). V trimming: 8 bases; J trimming: 11 bases; junction bases outside the gene matches: 18. The CDR3 sequence is CASRDRDRAQLTQHF. In nucleotides, the CDR3 is TGTGCCAGCCGAGACCGCGACAGGGCCCAGTTAACCCAGCATTTT.

This clonotype occurred once. The V and J genes are TRBV5-5 and TRBJ2-7; D may be TRBD1 (6 bases). Germline loops: CDR1 SGHKS, CDR2 YYEKEE (reference sequence). The CDR3 consists of 15 residues. Trimming took off 5 bases at V and 7 bases at J, with 22 bases between the two ends. The CDR3: CASSQQGQSHLEQYF. The CDR3 DNA reads as TGTGCCAGCAGTCAACAGGGCCAATCCCATCTGGAGCAGTACTTC.

As concerns this clonotype: A much larger clone lies a single base off, so this may be a read error. The chain couples TRBV20-1 to TRBJ2-1; D ambiguous. This CDR3 contains 9 residues. Trimming took off 3 bases at V and 10 bases at J, with 4 bases between the two ends. Germline-derived CDR1 and CDR2 are DFQATT and SNEGSKA (reference sequence). CDR3 sequence reads: CSASQEQFF. CDR3 coding DNA: TGCAGTGCTAGTCAGGAGCAGTTCTTC.

This clonotype was seen a handful of times. This chain uses TRBV7-9 with TRBJ2-1, with 8 nucleotides matching TRBD2. V was clipped by 3 bases and J by 10 bases; unmatched bases: 11. Looked up from germline, CDR1 is SEHNR and CDR2 is FQNEAQ (reference sequence). This CDR3 comprises 15 residues. The CDR3 protein is CASSFETGGPREQFF. CDR3 bases: TGTGCCAGCAGCTTTGAAACGGGAGGGCCGAGGGAGCAGTTCTTC.

The V gene is TRBV4-1, the J gene TRBJ1-2; D not certain. V shed 1 base and J shed 4 bases, with 10 bases lying between them. The CDR3 spans 14 residues. Germline CDR1 and CDR2: MGHRA and YSYEKL. Here the CDR3 DNA reads TGCGCCAGCAGCCAAGGTTCGTCGGGCTATGGCTACACCTTC. Its translation: CASSQGSSGYGYTF.

J is TRBJ2-3 and V is TRBV7-9, with a weak D call TRBD2 (6 bases). The V end was cut by 5 bases, the J end by 2 bases, with 14 bases between. The CDR3 runs 15 residues. Per germline, CDR1 SEHNR and CDR2 FQNEAQ (reference sequence). DNA for the CDR3: TGTGCCAGCAGCGCAACCGGGACTGTCACAGATACGCAGTATTTT. Translated: CASSATGTVTDTQYF. The complete variable domain, with remaining parts taken from reference TRBV7-9 and TRBJ2-3, reads DTGVSQNPRHKITKRGQNVTFRCDPISEHNRLYWYRQTLGQGPEFLTYFQNEAQLEKSRLLSDRFSAERPKGSFSTLEIQRTEQGDSAMYLCASSATGTVTDTQYFGPGTRLTVL.

In the case of this clonotype: A read error may explain this, as a much larger clone is one base away. The V call is TRBV9, the J call TRBJ2-7, with TRBD2 identical over 10 bases. Per germline, CDR1 SGDLS and CDR2 YYNGEE. Trimming took 3 bases from V and 4 from J; bases not matched to a gene: 4. CDR3 length equals 14 residues. CDR3 loop: CASSAGLARYEQYF. The DNA for the CDR3 is TGTGCCAGCAGCGCGGGACTAGCGCGGTACGAGCAGTACTTC.

V usage is TRBV28 and J usage is TRBJ2-3, with D perhaps matching TRBD1 (6 bases). Germline values: CDR1 MDHEN, CDR2 SYDVKM. The CDR3 runs 16 residues. Trimming took off 5 bases at V and 5 bases at J, with 20 bases between the two ends. CDR3: CASSPLGAGVRDTQYF. CDR3 coding DNA: TGTGCCAGCAGTCCACTCGGGGCAGGGGTTCGAGATACGCAGTATTTT.

The chain uses TRBV28 and TRBJ1-5; D unclear. CDR1 and CDR2 from the germline V gene are MDHEN and SYDVKM. The CDR3 has 15 residues. V was cut by 7 bases and J by 4 bases, with 17 bases left in between. CDR3 residues: CASTLTVTGNQPQHF. The CDR3 DNA is TGTGCCAGCACCCTGACCGTGACTGGGAATCAGCCCCAGCATTTT. The full variable domain, rest sourced from reference TRBV28 and TRBJ1-5, is DVKVTQSSRYLVKRTGEKVFLECVQDMDHENMFWYRQDPGLGLRLIYFSYDVKMKEKGDIPEGYSVSREKKERFSLILESASTNQTSMYLCASTLTVTGNQPQHFGDGTRLSIL.

This clonotype showed up just a few times. The chain carries TRBV20-1 and TRBJ2-1; 16 nucleotides agree with TRBD2. Trimming at V came to 1 base and at J to 0 bases, leaving 9 bases not matched to a gene. Germline CDR1 reads DFQATT; CDR2 reads SNEGSKA (reference sequence). CDR3 length: 20 amino acids. The CDR3 is CSARASGLAGGVSSYNEQFF. CDR3 DNA sequence: TGCAGTGCTAGAGCCTCGGGACTAGCGGGAGGGGTCAGCTCCTACAATGAGCAGTTCTTC.

This clonotype was counted a few times. The chain carries TRBV29-1 and TRBJ2-3, with TRBD2 as a possible D gene (5 bases). The CDR3 consists of 12 residues. With 5 bases removed from V and 2 bases from J, the gap between germline ends came to 8 bases. Germline CDR1 is SQVTM and CDR2 is ANQGSEA. The CDR3 sequence: CSVRLPTDTQYF. Written as DNA, the CDR3 is TGCAGCGTTCGACTACCCACAGATACGCAGTATTTT.

This clonotype was seen more than once but under ten times. The chain joins TRBV6-5 to TRBJ1-4; a weak D match, TRBD1 (5 bases). The CDR3 runs 14 residues. Germline-derived CDR1 and CDR2 are MNHEY and SVGAGI. With 7 bases removed from V and 4 bases from J, the gap between germline ends came to 13 bases. The CDR3: CASKFGTFNEKLFF. CDR3 nucleotides: TGTGCCAGCAAATTCGGGACGTTTAATGAAAAACTGTTTTTT.

The J gene is TRBJ1-5, the V gene TRBV10-3; 7 bases map to TRBD1. Germline CDR1 and CDR2: ENHRY and SYGVKD. The trim removed 6 bases at V and 5 bases at J, leaving 7 bases unmatched. The CDR3 totals 14 residues. The CDR3 region has the DNA TGTGCCATCAGCGACAGGGTTGGGGATCAGCCCCAGCATTTT. It yields the protein CAISDRVGDQPQHF.

Ten or more counts support this clonotype. CDR3 in DNA: TGTGCCAGCAGTGCTACAGGGGGCGTCGGTGGCTACACCTTC. Amino acid sequence: CASSATGGVGGYTF. The genes are TRBV27 and TRBJ1-2; 9 bases match TRBD1. CDR1 MNHEY and CDR2 SMNVEV come from the germline V gene (reference sequence). Losses at the gene ends were 5 bases for V and 7 bases for J; bases not matched to a gene: 8. The CDR3 sequence is 14 residues long.